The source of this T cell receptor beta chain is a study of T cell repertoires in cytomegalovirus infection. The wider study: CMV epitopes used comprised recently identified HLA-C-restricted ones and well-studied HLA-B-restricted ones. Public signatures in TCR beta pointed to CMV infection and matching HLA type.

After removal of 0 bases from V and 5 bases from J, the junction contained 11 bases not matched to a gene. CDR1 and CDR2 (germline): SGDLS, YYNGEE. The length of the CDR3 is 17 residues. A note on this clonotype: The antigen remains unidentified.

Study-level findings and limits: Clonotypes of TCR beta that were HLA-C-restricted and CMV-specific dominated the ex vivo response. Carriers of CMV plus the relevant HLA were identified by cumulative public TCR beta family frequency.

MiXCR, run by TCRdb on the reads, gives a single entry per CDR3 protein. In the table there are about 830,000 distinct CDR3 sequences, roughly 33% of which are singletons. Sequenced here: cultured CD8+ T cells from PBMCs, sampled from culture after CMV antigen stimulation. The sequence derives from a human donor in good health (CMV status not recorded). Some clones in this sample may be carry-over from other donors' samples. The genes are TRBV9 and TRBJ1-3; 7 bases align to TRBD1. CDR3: CASSVGATGQRRNTIYF. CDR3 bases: TGTGCCAGCAGCGTAGGGGCGACGGGACAGCGGCGAAACACCATATATTTT.